Below, 6 T cell receptor beta chains from the same sample are listed, as sequenced in a study of blood T cell repertoires in COVID-19. Assay: immunoSEQ multiplex PCR; the TCRdb copy retains only in-frame clones and omits some. Of 290,000 or so clones in the sample, almost 90% are singletons; the top ten hold approximately 4%. Input material: PBMCs or T cells enriched from blood (not recorded which). The receptors originated from a woman aged 18-29 years with acute COVID-19.

This clone was counted a single time. The V call is TRBV23-1, the J call TRBJ2-2; D possibly corresponds to TRBD1 (6 bases). TRBV23-1 is sorted into the ORF group, with uncertain function. The CDR3 is made up of 14 amino acids. The ends were cut back, 7 bases at V and 1 base at J, with 10 bases in the middle. The CDR3 here is CASKRGMNTGELFF. The CDR3 nucleotides read TGCGCCAGCAAAAGGGGGATGAACACCGGGGAGCTGTTTTTT.

The chain couples TRBV7-6 to TRBJ1-1, with TRBD1 as a possible D gene (5 bases). The V end was cut by 1 base, the J end by 9 bases, with 15 bases between. The CDR3 consists of 14 residues. Germline CDR1 reads SGHVS; CDR2 reads FNYEAQ. Here the CDR3 DNA reads TGTGCCAGCAGCTTAGGGCCCTACAAGGGGCAAGCTTTCTTT. Residues: CASSLGPYKGQAFF.

In its sample, this clone was seen once. The chain uses TRBV2 and TRBJ1-4; D is undetermined. V lost 2 bases, J lost 3 bases, and 10 bases lay in between. Per germline, CDR1 SNHLY and CDR2 FYNNEI. CDR3 length: 15 amino acids. CDR3 sequence (DNA): TGTGCCAGCAGTGAAATAACGAGATCTAATGAAAAACTGTTTTTT. Its protein is CASSEITRSNEKLFF.

The chain employs TRBV24-1 and TRBJ2-7; D may be TRBD1 (6 bases). With 7 bases removed from V and 2 bases from J, the gap between germline ends came to 14 bases. This CDR3 comprises 14 residues. CDR1 KGHDR and CDR2 SFDVKD come from the germline V gene. CDR3 nucleotides: TGTGCCACCAGCCTCGGGGCAGGGGCCTACGAGCAGTACTTC. Residues: CATSLGAGAYEQYF.

This clone has a single count. This chain uses TRBV28 with TRBJ2-6; D is unresolved. V gave up 6 bases and J gave up 0 bases, with 21 bases separating them. The CDR3 is 19 residues long. Germline values: CDR1 MDHEN, CDR2 SYDVKM. CDR3 region: CASSFALIAPNSGANVLTF. For the CDR3, the DNA is TGTGCCAGCAGCTTCGCACTCATCGCACCTAACTCTGGGGCCAACGTCCTGACTTTC. Supplemented by reference TRBV28 and TRBJ2-6, the full variable domain reads DVKVTQSSRYLVKRTGEKVFLECVQDMDHENMFWYRQDPGLGLRLIYFSYDVKMKEKGDIPEGYSVSREKKERFSLILESASTNQTSMYLCASSFALIAPNSGANVLTFGAGSRLTVL.

V is TRBV28 and J is TRBJ1-5, with no clear D. CDR1 and CDR2 from the germline V gene are MDHEN and SYDVKM. The V gene lost 6 bases and the J gene lost 6 bases, with 12 bases spanning the gap. The CDR3 sequence is 13 residues long. DNA for the CDR3: TGTGCCAGCAGATCGGAGGCGAGTCAGCCCCAGCATTTT. It is translated as CASRSEASQPQHF.